Sequencing of this T cell receptor beta chain was carried out in a study of blood T cell repertoires in COVID-19. Study summary: T cells, B-cell-depleted T cells, or PBMCs supplied cDNA or gDNA.

The study counted Cohort 3 donors as recovered given two negative PCRs, clearance, or symptom resolution. The protocol was immunoSEQ multiplex PCR, while the TCRdb copy is restricted to in-frame clones and leaves out a portion. The sample has 300,000 or so clones; about 92% are singletons. Losses at the gene ends were 9 bases for V and 0 bases for J; bases not matched to a gene: 9. The V gene's germline CDR1 is MGHDK and CDR2 SYGVNS. The CDR3 sequence is 16 residues long. The source of this sequence is a man between 60 and 75 years old who had recovered from COVID-19. The specimen sequenced was PBMCs or T cells enriched from blood (not recorded which). The chain employs TRBV25-1 and TRBJ2-3; 10 nucleotides line up with TRBD2. In DNA form, the CDR3 reads TGTGCCAGTAAAAAAACTAGCGGGGTTAGCACAGATACGCAGTATTTT. It is translated as CASKKTSGVSTDTQYF.